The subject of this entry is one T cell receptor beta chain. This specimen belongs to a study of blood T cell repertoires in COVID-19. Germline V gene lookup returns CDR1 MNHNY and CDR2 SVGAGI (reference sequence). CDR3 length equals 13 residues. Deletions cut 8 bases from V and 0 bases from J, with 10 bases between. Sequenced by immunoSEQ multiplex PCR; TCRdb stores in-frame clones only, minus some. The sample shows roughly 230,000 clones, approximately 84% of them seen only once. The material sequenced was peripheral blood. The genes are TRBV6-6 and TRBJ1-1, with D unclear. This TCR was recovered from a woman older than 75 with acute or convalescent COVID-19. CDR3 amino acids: CASDRRLNTEAFF. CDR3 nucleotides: TGTGCCAGCGATCGGAGGCTGAACACTGAAGCTTTCTTT.